One sample yielded the 32 T cell receptor beta chains listed below, sequenced in a study of OX40 agonist ivuxolimab in advanced cancers. The table came from immunoSEQ multiplex PCR; TCRdb's copy has only in-frame clones and leaves some out. Among tens of thousands of clones listed, roughly nine tenths were seen once. The starting material was CD4+ or CD8+ T cells sorted from blood, obtained in a trial of the OX40 agonist ivuxolimab. The receptor source for this set is an adult with an advanced solid tumor such as melanoma, head and neck, liver or kidney cancer.

The chain recombines TRBV25-1 with TRBJ2-1, with a weak D call TRBD2 (5 bases). The CDR3 is 15 amino acids. Trimming removed 5 bases at V and 5 bases at J, with 16 bases between. Per germline, CDR1 MGHDK and CDR2 SYGVNS. The CDR3 reads CASSPPEGNNNEQFF. The CDR3 bases are TGTGCCAGCAGTCCACCTGAGGGAAATAACAATGAGCAGTTCTTC.

V usage is TRBV18 and J usage is TRBJ1-4; D not certain. V lost 3 bases to trimming and J lost 7 bases, with 9 bases between them. Germline V gene lookup returns CDR1 KGHSH and CDR2 LQKENI. The CDR3 loop spans 13 amino acids. This CDR3 reads CASSPPVSEKLFF. In nucleotides, the CDR3 is TGTGCCAGCTCACCGCCCGTGAGTGAAAAACTGTTTTTT.

V is TRBV2 and J is TRBJ1-1; possible D gene TRBD1, 5 bases. The germline V and J ends were trimmed by 6 bases and 10 bases, with 12 bases remaining between them. CDR3 length: 11 residues. Germline assignment: CDR1 SNHLY and CDR2 FYNNEI. As DNA, the CDR3 is TGTGCCAGCAGATATACCGGGGGAGCTTTCTTT. Translation: CASRYTGGAFF. Complete variable domain (other parts from reference TRBV2 and TRBJ1-1): EPEVTQTPSHQVTQMGQEVILRCVPISNHLYFYWYRQILGQKVEFLVSFYNNEISEKSEIFDDQFSVERPDGSNFTLKIRSTKLEDSAMYFCASRYTGGAFFGQGTRLTVV.

The V and J genes are TRBV18 and TRBJ1-4; no firm D call. CDR3 size: 15 residues. Germline assignment: CDR1 KGHSH and CDR2 LQKENI. Trimming shortened V by 2 bases and J by 2 bases, and 9 bases separated the two germline ends. The CDR3 here is CASSPSIQTNEKLFF. The DNA of the CDR3 is TGTGCCAGCTCACCAAGTATCCAGACTAATGAAAAACTGTTTTTT.

This clone is a singleton in its sample. CDR3 sequence reads: CASSPGLRRTNIQYF. For the CDR3, the DNA is TGCGCCAGCAGCCCCGGTCTTAGACGGACAAACATTCAGTACTTC. The rearrangement joins TRBV5-1 to TRBJ2-4; D unclear. There are 15 residues in the CDR3. Germline CDR1 SGHRS, CDR2 YFSETQ. Between the trimmed V and J ends, which lost 4 bases and 6 bases, there was a span of 17 bases.

Written as DNA, the CDR3 is TGCGCCAGCAGGAAACAGGCGGGCTACGAGCAGTACTTC. It specifies CASRKQAGYEQYF. The genes are TRBV10-2 and TRBJ2-7, with D possibly being TRBD1 or TRBD2 (5 bases each). The CDR3 loop spans 13 amino acids. V shed 6 bases and J shed 3 bases, with 12 bases lying between them. Germline CDR1 and CDR2: WSHSY and SAAADI.

The V and J genes are TRBV19 and TRBJ1-2, with 7 bases fitting TRBD1. Germline trimming cut 5 bases from V and 8 bases from J; bases unmatched to any gene: 8. The CDR3 runs 13 residues. From germline, CDR1 is LNHDA and CDR2 SQIVND (reference sequence). CDR3 sequence: CASSPRQGQGYTF. The CDR3 DNA reads TGTGCCAGTAGTCCCAGACAGGGACAGGGCTACACCTTC.

The chain has TRBV5-1 and TRBJ2-3; D tentatively fits TRBD1 or TRBD2 (5 bases each). The CDR3 extends over 16 amino acids. The V end lost 0 bases, the J end lost 2 bases, and 13 bases lay between the germline ends. Germline CDR1 is SGHRS and CDR2 is YFSETQ. The CDR3 coding sequence is TGCGCCAGCAGCTTGGGGGGGACGGACCTCACAGATACGCAGTATTTT. The encoded protein is CASSLGGTDLTDTQYF.

This chain's CDR3 is CASSYSPGGGGNEQFF. CDR3 nucleotides: TGTGCCAGCAGTTACTCCCCAGGGGGCGGGGGCAATGAGCAGTTCTTC. The rearrangement links TRBV6-5 to TRBJ2-1, with D possibly TRBD1 on 8 matching bases. The CDR3 totals 16 residues. Germline assignment: CDR1 MNHEY and CDR2 SVGAGI. Trimming cost V 0 bases and J 6 bases, with 15 bases left between them.

The V gene is TRBV9, the J gene TRBJ1-4, with D maybe TRBD1 (5 bases). V dropped 3 bases and J dropped 8 bases, with 14 bases sitting between them. CDR3 size: 14 residues. Germline values: CDR1 SGDLS, CDR2 YYNGEE. CDR3 loop: CASSGQGGGEKLFF. The DNA for the CDR3 is TGTGCCAGCAGCGGCCAGGGTGGTGGGGAAAAACTGTTTTTT.

The V call is TRBV28, the J call TRBJ1-5, with unresolved D. The CDR3 consists of 16 residues. Trimming stripped 3 bases from V and 1 base from J, with 13 bases between. Germline lookup yields CDR1 MDHEN and CDR2 SYDVKM. The CDR3, as DNA: TGTGCCAGCAGTTTTAACCCCGGGGTGAGCAATCAGCCCCAGCATTTT. This sequence encodes CASSFNPGVSNQPQHF.

The CDR3 is CASSFGRGLTGELFF. CDR3 DNA: TGTGCCAGCAGTTTCGGCAGGGGGCTAACCGGGGAGCTGTTTTTT. The V call is TRBV28, the J call TRBJ2-2, with 8 positions matching TRBD1. The CDR3 covers 15 residues. The V and J ends lost 3 bases and 5 bases, in that order; junction bases with no gene match: 5. In germline, CDR1 is MDHEN, CDR2 SYDVKM.

This chain uses TRBV11-2 with TRBJ2-7; D unresolved. V was clipped by 1 base and J by 9 bases, with 10 bases between them. CDR3 length equals 12 residues. CDR1 and CDR2 (germline): SGHAT, FQNNGV. The CDR3 DNA reads as TGTGCCAGCAGCTTAGCCGGCTCTGTGCAGTACTTC. It specifies CASSLAGSVQYF.

This clone was detected only a few times. The J gene is TRBJ1-2, the V gene TRBV28; no clear D. V was clipped by 1 base and J by 7 bases, with 7 bases between them. This CDR3 contains 12 residues. The germline CDR1 and CDR2 sequences are MDHEN and SYDVKM. The CDR3 sequence is CASSLYGGGYTF. DNA of the CDR3: TGTGCCAGCAGTTTATACGGCGGTGGCTACACCTTC.

The rearrangement links TRBV25-1 to TRBJ1-1; D call uncertain. The germline gives CDR1 MGHDK, CDR2 SYGVNS. V was shortened by 6 bases and J by 3 bases, with 17 bases between the two germline ends. This CDR3 spans 15 amino acids. This CDR3 reads CASRSGRVSYTEAFF. Written as DNA, the CDR3 is TGTGCCAGCAGGTCCGGCCGGGTATCTTACACTGAAGCTTTCTTT. Variable domain in full (rest from reference TRBV25-1 and TRBJ1-1): EADIYQTPRYLVIGTGKKITLECSQTMGHDKMYWYQQDPGMELHLIHYSYGVNSTEKGDLSSESTVSRIRTEHFPLTLESARPSHTSQYLCASRSGRVSYTEAFFGQGTRLTVV.

The rearrangement joins TRBV18 to TRBJ1-1; D gene unclear. Trimming shortened V by 6 bases and J by 4 bases, and 12 bases separated the two germline ends. The CDR3 is made up of 13 amino acids. In germline, CDR1 is KGHSH, CDR2 LQKENI. CDR3 bases: TGTGCCAGCTCTAGGTTCCAGAGCACTGAAGCTTTCTTT. Encoded protein: CASSRFQSTEAFF.

CDR3 protein: CASSPRPQDGNQPQHF. CDR3 nucleotide sequence: TGTGCCAGCTCTCCAAGACCCCAGGATGGCAATCAGCCCCAGCATTTT. This chain connects TRBV18 to TRBJ1-5; D ambiguous. With 6 bases removed from V and 2 bases from J, the gap between germline ends came to 17 bases. The germline V gene has CDR1 KGHSH and CDR2 LQKENI. This CDR3 spans 16 amino acids.

This clone was counted once. V and J are TRBV5-4 and TRBJ2-7; 7 bases are shared with TRBD1. V was clipped by 0 bases and J by 1 base; unmatched bases: 4. In germline, CDR1 is SGHNT, CDR2 YYREEE (reference sequence). The CDR3 contains 15 residues. The CDR3: CASSLEGARSYEQYF. In DNA, the CDR3 is TGTGCCAGCAGCTTGGAGGGGGCGAGGTCCTACGAGCAGTACTTC.

The chain uses TRBV5-6 and TRBJ2-4, with D unclear. V dropped 0 bases and J dropped 0 bases, with 10 bases sitting between them. Germline loops: CDR1 SGHDT, CDR2 YYEEEE. This CDR3 is built from 16 residues. The CDR3 DNA sequence: TGTGCCAGCAGCTTGGCCTCAGTCCTAGCCAAAAACATTCAGTACTTC. Translating gives CASSLASVLAKNIQYF.

The V and J genes are TRBV2 and TRBJ1-5; no clear D. This CDR3 is built from 15 residues. The V end was cut by 1 base, the J end by 10 bases, with 17 bases between. Per the germline V gene, CDR1 is SNHLY and CDR2 is FYNNEI. CDR3 sequence: CASSEEEGSWHPQHF. The CDR3 bases are TGTGCCAGCAGTGAAGAGGAGGGCTCTTGGCATCCCCAGCATTTT.

The chain joins TRBV7-2 to TRBJ1-3; D might be TRBD1 (5 bases). V lost 1 base and J 4 bases, leaving 17 bases between the germline ends. The CDR3 runs to 17 residues. Germline V CDR1 and CDR2: SGHTA, FQGNSA. CDR3 sequence reads: CASSLVGTDLQGNTIYF. In DNA, the CDR3 is TGTGCCAGCAGCTTAGTAGGGACCGACCTTCAAGGAAACACCATATATTTT.

The CDR3 here is CASSLQGLGQYF. The CDR3 region has the DNA TGTGCCAGCAGTTTGCAGGGCCTCGGGCAGTACTTC. J is TRBJ2-7 and V is TRBV28; the D gene is possibly TRBD1 (5 bases). The CDR3 contains 12 residues. The V end lost 3 bases, the J end lost 9 bases, and 12 bases lay between the germline ends. The germline V gene has CDR1 MDHEN and CDR2 SYDVKM.

The J gene is TRBJ2-2, the V gene TRBV30; D unresolved. Trimming took 0 bases from V and 2 from J, leaving 7 bases between them. In germline, CDR1 is GTSNPN, CDR2 SVGIG (reference sequence). The CDR3 is 14 amino acids. The CDR3 here is CAWSVGSNTGELFF. DNA for the CDR3: TGTGCCTGGAGTGTGGGCAGTAACACCGGGGAGCTGTTTTTT.

This clone is a singleton in its sample. J is TRBJ1-1 and V is TRBV7-9; a possible D gene is TRBD1 (5 bases). This CDR3 is 15 amino acids long. Germline loops: CDR1 SEHNR, CDR2 FQNEAQ (reference sequence). The V end was cut by 1 base, the J end by 1 base, with 10 bases between. The CDR3 DNA follows: TGTGCCAGCAGCTTAGAAGGGACGGGGAACACTGAAGCTTTCTTT. Translated, it gives CASSLEGTGNTEAFF.

This clone was counted once. The V gene is TRBV7-2, the J gene TRBJ2-6; D call uncertain. CDR1 is SGHTA and CDR2 is FQGNSA in the germline V gene. This CDR3 has 16 residues. Trimming left V 5 bases short and J 0 bases short, with 11 bases between. This chain's CDR3 is CASSPGMASGANVLTF. CDR3 nucleotide sequence: TGTGCCAGCAGCCCAGGCATGGCCTCTGGGGCCAACGTCCTGACTTTC. The full variable domain, its missing parts supplied by reference TRBV7-2 and TRBJ2-6, is GAGVSQSPSNKVTEKGKDVELRCDPISGHTALYWYRQSLGQGLEFLIYFQGNSAPDKSGLPSDRFSAERTGGSVSTLTIQRTQQEDSAVYLCASSPGMASGANVLTFGAGSRLTVL.

This clone has only a few counts. The J gene is TRBJ1-3, the V gene TRBV30; D not certain. V gave up 5 bases and J gave up 1 base, with 9 bases separating them. CDR3 length: 13 amino acids. CDR1 and CDR2 (germline): GTSNPN, SVGIG (reference sequence). CDR3 amino acids: CAWQTASGNTIYF. CDR3 coding DNA: TGTGCCTGGCAGACTGCTTCTGGAAACACCATATATTTT.

The V gene is TRBV5-1, the J gene TRBJ1-2; D remains ambiguous. Trimming removed 3 bases from V and 0 bases from J, with 12 bases in between. The V gene's germline CDR1 is SGHRS and CDR2 YFSETQ. The CDR3 consists of 15 residues. This CDR3 reads CASSSDGGANYGYTF. In DNA, the CDR3 is TGCGCCAGCAGCTCGGACGGTGGAGCTAACTATGGCTACACCTTC.

V usage is TRBV28 and J usage is TRBJ2-7, with 9 bases that match TRBD2. The V gene end was trimmed by 5 bases and the J gene end by 5 bases; junction bases not matched to a gene: 7. The CDR3 spans 14 residues. CDR1 and CDR2 (germline): MDHEN, SYDVKM. CDR3 nucleotide sequence: TGTGCCAGCAGTAATGCGGGAGGGCCCAACGAGCAGTACTTC. Its protein is CASSNAGGPNEQYF. The full variable domain, rest sourced from reference TRBV28 and TRBJ2-7, is DVKVTQSSRYLVKRTGEKVFLECVQDMDHENMFWYRQDPGLGLRLIYFSYDVKMKEKGDIPEGYSVSREKKERFSLILESASTNQTSMYLCASSNAGGPNEQYFGPGTRLTVT.

V usage is TRBV27 and J usage is TRBJ1-4; D possibly corresponds to TRBD1 (5 bases). The CDR3 extends over 14 amino acids. From germline, CDR1 is MNHEY and CDR2 SMNVEV (reference sequence). Trimming pared 5 bases from V and 7 bases from J, leaving 14 bases between. The CDR3 spells CASSLRDGGEKLFF. The CDR3, as DNA: TGTGCCAGCAGTCTCCGGGACGGAGGTGAAAAACTGTTTTTT.

This clone was observed once. This chain joins TRBV7-6 and TRBJ2-1; possible D gene TRBD2, 5 bases. Trimming took off 4 bases at V and 9 bases at J, with 13 bases between the two ends. Germline V gene lookup returns CDR1 SGHVS and CDR2 FNYEAQ. The CDR3 length is 13 residues. The CDR3 reads CASSSDLGVEQFF. The CDR3 bases are TGTGCCAGCAGCTCCGACTTGGGAGTTGAGCAGTTCTTC.

V gene TRBV7-2 combines with J gene TRBJ1-3, with D perhaps TRBD1 (5 bases). This CDR3 region has 15 residues. Trimming left V 0 bases short and J 0 bases short, with 6 bases between. Germline assignment: CDR1 SGHTA and CDR2 FQGNSA. In DNA, the CDR3 is TGTGCCAGCAGCTTAGCCGGGGGCTCTGGAAACACCATATATTTT. This sequence encodes CASSLAGGSGNTIYF.

The chain is built from TRBV6-5 and TRBJ1-5; D call uncertain. Deletions cut 4 bases from V and 2 bases from J, with 3 bases between. This CDR3 spans 12 amino acids. Germline CDR1 and CDR2: MNHEY and SVGAGI. CDR3 nucleotide sequence: TGTGCCAGCAGTTTCGGCAATCAGCCCCAGCATTTT. It specifies CASSFGNQPQHF.